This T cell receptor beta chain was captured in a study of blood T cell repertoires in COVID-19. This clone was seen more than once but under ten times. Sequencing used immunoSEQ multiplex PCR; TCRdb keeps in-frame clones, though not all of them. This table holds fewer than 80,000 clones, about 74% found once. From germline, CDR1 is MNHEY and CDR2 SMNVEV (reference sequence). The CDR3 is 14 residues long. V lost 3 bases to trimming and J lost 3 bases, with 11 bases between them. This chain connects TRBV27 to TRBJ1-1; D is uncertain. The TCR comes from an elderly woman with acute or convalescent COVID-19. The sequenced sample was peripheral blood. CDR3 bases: TGTGCCAGCAGTTTCCACCTAGAGGACACTGAAGCTTTCTTT. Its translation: CASSFHLEDTEAFF.